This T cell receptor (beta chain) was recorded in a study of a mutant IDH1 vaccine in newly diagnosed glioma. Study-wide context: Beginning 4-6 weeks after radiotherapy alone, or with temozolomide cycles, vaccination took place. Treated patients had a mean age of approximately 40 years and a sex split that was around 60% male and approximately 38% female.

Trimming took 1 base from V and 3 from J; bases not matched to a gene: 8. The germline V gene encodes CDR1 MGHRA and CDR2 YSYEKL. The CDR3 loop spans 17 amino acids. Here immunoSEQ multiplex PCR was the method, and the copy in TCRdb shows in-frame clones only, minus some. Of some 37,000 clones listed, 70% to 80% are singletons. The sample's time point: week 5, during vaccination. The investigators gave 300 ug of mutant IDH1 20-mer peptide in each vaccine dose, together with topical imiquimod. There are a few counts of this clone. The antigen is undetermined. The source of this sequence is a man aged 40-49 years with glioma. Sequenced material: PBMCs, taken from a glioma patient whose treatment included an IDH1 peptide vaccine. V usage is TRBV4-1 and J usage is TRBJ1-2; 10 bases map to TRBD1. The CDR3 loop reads CASSQGGQGRADYGYTF. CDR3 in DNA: TGCGCCAGCAGCCAAGGGGGACAGGGGCGAGCGGACTATGGCTACACCTTC.